This T cell receptor beta chain was retrieved from a study of OX40 agonist ivuxolimab in advanced cancers. Background for the entire study: Ivuxolimab was an agonistic, fully human IgG2 monoclonal antibody directed against OX40 (CD134), a costimulatory receptor. Partial responses occurred in three dose-escalation patients: two with cutaneous melanoma and one with hepatocellular carcinoma. Among the 50 to 55 dose-escalation patients, approximately 20 had hepatocellular carcinoma, around 15 melanoma, 9 renal cell carcinoma and 9 head and neck cancer. The monotherapy dose-escalation portion (N ≈ 52 patients) of the phase I ivuxolimab trial is reported in the paper. Prior anti-PD-1, anti-PD-L1 or anti-CTLA-4 therapy was permitted, and checkpoint inhibitors had been received by around 40% of dose-escalation patients. Intravenous ivuxolimab was administered to patients every 2 weeks at six dose levels: 0.01, 0.1, 0.3, 1.5, 3 and 10 mg/kg. The dose-escalation cohort was 82.7% male with a mean age of about 54 years, ranging from roughly 20 to 80. Peripheral TCRbeta sequencing was intended to test whether TCR sequence diversity was altered and clonal T-cell expansion was caused by ivuxolimab. Overall study outcomes, separate from this receptor: On average, CD8+ T cells showed more expanded clones than CD4+ T cells after ivuxolimab. Low levels of normalized T-cell clonal expansion were also seen in some patients who did not respond. At doses from 0.1 to 3.0 mg/kg, clonal expansion was seen in both CD4+ and CD8+ blood T cells between baseline and week 6. Partial responders in the 0.1-3.0 mg/kg groups had among the lowest normalized peripheral clonal expansion, especially among CD8+ T cells. Antigen specificity was not determined for the clonally expanded peripheral T cells.

To note about this clone: This receptor's antigen is unknown. Base-call qualities are not available, and no considerably larger clone is one nucleotide away.

The CDR1 and CDR2 encoded by the germline V gene are SGHAT and FQNNGV. Ends trimmed: V by 5 bases, J by 0 bases; bases unmatched to a gene: 10. The CDR3 holds 17 amino acids from the cysteine to the phenylalanine. Just CDR3 DNA is preserved here, 51 bases in frame from base 1. Patients with a history of autoimmune disease or receiving systemic immunosuppression were excluded from the trial. Peripheral blood for TCR sequencing was drawn from every dose cohort at baseline, at cycle 4 day 1 and at cycle 7 day 1. Samples were obtained from an open-label, multicenter, first-in-human phase I dose-escalation trial of ivuxolimab. Adults with locally advanced or metastatic melanoma, renal cell carcinoma, hepatocellular carcinoma or head and neck squamous cell carcinoma were enrolled in the trial. Before TCR sequencing, CD4+ and CD8+ T cells were separately sorted from peripheral blood. Genomic DNA was isolated from the sorted cells so that the TCRbeta CDR3 region could be sequenced. The immunoSEQ Assay was used for sequencing of TCRbeta CDR3 regions. Here the immuneACCESS table is served through TCRdb, limited to in-frame sequences with V and J called. Missing clones are a known gap in these copies; in checked studies unresolved V genes cover under half, and the rest lacks a known reason. Counted in this sample were about 77,000 clones; just under 90% of them appeared once. The ten largest make up less than 3% of the sample.

The rearranged segments are TRBV11-2 and TRBJ1-3, and 7 junction bases match TRBD1. This sample comprised CD4+ or CD8+ T cells sorted from blood, obtained in a trial of the OX40 agonist ivuxolimab. This clonotype was sampled from an adult with an advanced solid tumor such as melanoma, head and neck, liver or kidney cancer. The DNA reads TGTGCCAGCAGCAAAAGACAGGGAACCTTCTCTGGAAACACCATATATTTT. Its translation is CASSKRQGTFSGNTIYF. Where the CDR3 stops, the reference TRBV11-2 and TRBJ1-3 genes take over; the full variable domain is EAGVAQSPRYKIIEKRQSVAFWCNPISGHATLYWYQQILGQGPKLLIQFQNNGVVDDSQLPKDRFSAERLKGVDSTLKIQPAKLEDSAVYLCASSKRQGTFSGNTIYFGEGSWLTVV.